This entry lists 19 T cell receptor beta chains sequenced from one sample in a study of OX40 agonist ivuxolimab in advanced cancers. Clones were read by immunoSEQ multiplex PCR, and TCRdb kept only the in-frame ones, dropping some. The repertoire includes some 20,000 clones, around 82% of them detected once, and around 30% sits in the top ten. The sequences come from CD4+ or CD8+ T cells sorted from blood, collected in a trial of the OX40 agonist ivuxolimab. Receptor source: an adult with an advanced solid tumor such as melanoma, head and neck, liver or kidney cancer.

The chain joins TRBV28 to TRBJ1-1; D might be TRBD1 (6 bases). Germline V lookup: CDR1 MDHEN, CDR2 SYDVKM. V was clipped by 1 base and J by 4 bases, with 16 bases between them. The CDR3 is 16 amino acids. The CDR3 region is CASSLSSGGASTEAFF. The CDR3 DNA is TGTGCCAGCAGTTTATCCTCTGGGGGGGCAAGCACTGAAGCTTTCTTT.

CDR3 sequence: CASSLDWGTGELFF. As DNA, the CDR3 is TGCGCCAGCAGCTTGGATTGGGGCACCGGGGAGCTGTTTTTT. The chain is built from TRBV5-1 and TRBJ2-2, with D uncertain. V was pared by 0 bases and J by 4 bases, with 7 bases between. The CDR3 contains 14 residues. Germline lookup yields CDR1 SGHRS and CDR2 YFSETQ.

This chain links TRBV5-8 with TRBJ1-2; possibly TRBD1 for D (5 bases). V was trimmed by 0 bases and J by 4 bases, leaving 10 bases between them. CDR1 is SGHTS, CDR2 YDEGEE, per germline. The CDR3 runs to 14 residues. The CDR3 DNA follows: TGTGCCAGCAGCTTGGGGGGCGGACCCTATGGCTACACCTTC. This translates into CASSLGGGPYGYTF.

This CDR3 reads CASSEQGAWGYTF. CDR3 in DNA: TGCGCCAGCAGCGAACAGGGGGCTTGGGGCTACACCTTC. The V gene is TRBV5-1, the J gene TRBJ1-2, with 9 bases lining up with TRBD1. The CDR3 runs to 13 residues. Germline V CDR1 and CDR2: SGHRS, YFSETQ. V trimming: 4 bases; J trimming: 8 bases; junction bases outside the gene matches: 6.

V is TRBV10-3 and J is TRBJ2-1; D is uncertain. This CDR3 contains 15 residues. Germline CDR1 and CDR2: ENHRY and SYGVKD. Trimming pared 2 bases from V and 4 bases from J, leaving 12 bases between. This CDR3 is CAISEDQDWYNEQFF. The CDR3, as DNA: TGTGCCATCAGTGAGGACCAAGACTGGTACAATGAGCAGTTCTTC.

DNA for the CDR3: TGTGCCAGCTCACCCCAGACCATTGCGGGAGAAAATTACGAGCAGTACTTC. It specifies CASSPQTIAGENYEQYF. The chain employs TRBV18 and TRBJ2-7, with 7 bases lining up with TRBD2. CDR1 KGHSH and CDR2 LQKENI come from the germline V gene. The trim removed 3 bases at V and 4 bases at J, leaving 15 bases unmatched. There are 17 residues in the CDR3.

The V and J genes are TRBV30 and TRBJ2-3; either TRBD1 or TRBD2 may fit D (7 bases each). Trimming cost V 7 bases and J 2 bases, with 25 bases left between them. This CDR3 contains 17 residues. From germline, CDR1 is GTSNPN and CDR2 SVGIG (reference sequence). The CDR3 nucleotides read TGTGCCTTAACCCTAGGGGGCCTAGCGGTCCCCACAGATACGCAGTATTTT. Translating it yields CALTLGGLAVPTDTQYF. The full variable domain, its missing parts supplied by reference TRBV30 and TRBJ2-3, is SQTIHQWPATLVQPVGSPLSLECTVEGTSNPNLYWYRQAAGRGLQLLFYSVGIGQISSEVPQNLSASRPQDRQFILSSKKLLLSDSGFYLCALTLGGLAVPTDTQYFGPGTRLTVL.

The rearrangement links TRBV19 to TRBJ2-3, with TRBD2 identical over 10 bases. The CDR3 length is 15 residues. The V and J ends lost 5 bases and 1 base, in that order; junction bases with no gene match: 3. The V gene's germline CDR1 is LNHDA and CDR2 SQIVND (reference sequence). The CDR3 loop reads CASSPGLARTDTQYF. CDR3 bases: TGTGCCAGTAGTCCGGGACTAGCGCGCACAGATACGCAGTATTTT.

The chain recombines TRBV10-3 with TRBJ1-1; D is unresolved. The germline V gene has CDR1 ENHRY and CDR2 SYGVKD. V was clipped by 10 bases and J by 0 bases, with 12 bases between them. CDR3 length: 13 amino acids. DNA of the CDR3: TGTGCCACCATCGACGGAATGAACACTGAAGCTTTCTTT. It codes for CATIDGMNTEAFF.

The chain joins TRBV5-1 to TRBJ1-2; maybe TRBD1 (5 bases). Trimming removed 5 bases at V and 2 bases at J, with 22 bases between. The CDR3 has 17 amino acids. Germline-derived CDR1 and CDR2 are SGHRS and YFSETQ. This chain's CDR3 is CASRESLTGGPNYGYTF. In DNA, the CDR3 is TGCGCCAGCAGGGAGAGTCTGACTGGGGGACCGAACTATGGCTACACCTTC.

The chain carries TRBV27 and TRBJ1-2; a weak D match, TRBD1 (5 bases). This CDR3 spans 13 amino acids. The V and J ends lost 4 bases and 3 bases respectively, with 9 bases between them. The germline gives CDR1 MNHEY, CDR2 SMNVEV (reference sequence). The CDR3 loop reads CASSSTDHYGYTF. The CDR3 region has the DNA TGTGCCAGCAGTTCGACAGACCACTATGGCTACACCTTC.

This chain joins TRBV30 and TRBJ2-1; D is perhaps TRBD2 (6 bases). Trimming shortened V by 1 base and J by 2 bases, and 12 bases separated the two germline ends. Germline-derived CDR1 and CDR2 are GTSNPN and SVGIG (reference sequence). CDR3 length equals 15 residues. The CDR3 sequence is CAWSALGGTYNEQFF. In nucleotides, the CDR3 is TGTGCCTGGAGTGCCCTGGGGGGTACCTACAATGAGCAGTTCTTC.

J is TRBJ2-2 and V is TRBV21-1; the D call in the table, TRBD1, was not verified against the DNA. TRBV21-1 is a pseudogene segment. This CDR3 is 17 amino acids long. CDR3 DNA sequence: TGTGCCAGCAGCAAATATGGGACAGTAGGATTTACCGGGGAGCTGTTTTTT. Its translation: CASSKYGTVGFTGELFF.

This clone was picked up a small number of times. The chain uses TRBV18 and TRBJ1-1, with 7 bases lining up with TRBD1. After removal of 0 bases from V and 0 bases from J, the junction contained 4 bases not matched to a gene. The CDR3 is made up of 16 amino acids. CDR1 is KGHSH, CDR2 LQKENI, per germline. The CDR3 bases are TGTGCCAGCTCACCACCTGGGACAGACCTGAACACTGAAGCTTTCTTT. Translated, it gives CASSPPGTDLNTEAFF.

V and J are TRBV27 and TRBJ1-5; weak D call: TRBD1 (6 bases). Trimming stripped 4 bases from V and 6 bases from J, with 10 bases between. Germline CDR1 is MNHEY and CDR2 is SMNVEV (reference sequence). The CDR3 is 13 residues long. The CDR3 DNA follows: TGTGCCAGCAGTTATAAAGGGGGTCAGCCCCAGCATTTT. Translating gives CASSYKGGQPQHF.

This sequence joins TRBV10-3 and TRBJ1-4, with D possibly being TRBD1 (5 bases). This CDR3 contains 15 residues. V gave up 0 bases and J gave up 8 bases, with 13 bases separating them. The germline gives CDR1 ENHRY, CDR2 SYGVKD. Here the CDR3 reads CAISESPGRREKLFF. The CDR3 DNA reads TGTGCCATCAGTGAGTCGCCGGGGCGTAGGGAAAAACTGTTTTTT.

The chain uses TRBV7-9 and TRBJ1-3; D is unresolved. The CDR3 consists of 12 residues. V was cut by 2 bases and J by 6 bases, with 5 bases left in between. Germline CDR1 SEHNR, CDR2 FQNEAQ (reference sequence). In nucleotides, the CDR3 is TGTGCCAGCAGCTTACAGGAAAACACCATATATTTT. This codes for CASSLQENTIYF.

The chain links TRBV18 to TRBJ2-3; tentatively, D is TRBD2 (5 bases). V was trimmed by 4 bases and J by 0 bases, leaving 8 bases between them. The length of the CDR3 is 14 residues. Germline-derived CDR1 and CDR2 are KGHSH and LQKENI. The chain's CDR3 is CASSLTTSTDTQYF. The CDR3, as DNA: TGTGCCAGCTCACTGACTACTAGCACAGATACGCAGTATTTT.

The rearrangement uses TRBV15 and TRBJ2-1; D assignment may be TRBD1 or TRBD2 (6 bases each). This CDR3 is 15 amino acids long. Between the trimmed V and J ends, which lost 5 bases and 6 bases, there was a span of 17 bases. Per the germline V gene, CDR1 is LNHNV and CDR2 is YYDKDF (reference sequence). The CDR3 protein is CATSPRGGGINEQFF. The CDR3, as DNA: TGTGCCACCAGCCCCCGTGGAGGGGGAATCAATGAGCAGTTCTTC. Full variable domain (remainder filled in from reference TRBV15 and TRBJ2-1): DAMVIQNPRYQVTQFGKPVTLSCSQTLNHNVMYWYQQKSSQAPKLLFHYYDKDFNNEADTPDNFQSRRPNTSFCFLDIRSPGLGDTAMYLCATSPRGGGINEQFFGPGTRLTVL.